A selection of T cell receptor beta chains follows, all from one sample in a study of CD8+ T cells in alopecia areata. Sequencing was performed with immunoSEQ multiplex PCR; in TCRdb, only in-frame clones are kept and a portion is missing. The table records 150,000 to 200,000 clones, 63% of them present only once. Specimen: CD4+ T cells sorted from blood, collected at week 0. All receptors come from a human donor with alopecia areata. CDR3s include the opening cysteine and the closing phenylalanine or tryptophan. Each record gives: V gene, clone size, D gene, J gene, CDR3 DNA, CDR3 protein. The D gene is left open where the match is weak. Clone size is not always given. Where it is, it says once, few, many or a class for expanded clones.

>TRBV5-1|.|.|TRBJ1-2
TGCGCCAGCAGCTTGGTAGATAACTATGGCTACACCTTC
CASSLVDNYGYTF
>TRBV7-2|.|.|TRBJ2-3
TGTGCCAGCAGCTTAGGGTCCGGACCAGATACGCAGTATTTT
CASSLGSGPDTQYF
>TRBV30|once|.|TRBJ1-1
TGTGCCTGGAGTGTATTCGGGGTGAGAATGGGAACTGAAGCTTTCTTT
CAWSVFGVRMGTEAFF
>TRBV4-3|few|.|TRBJ2-1
TGCGCCAGCAAGAATCCGACTGATACCTACAATGAGCAGTTCTTC
CASKNPTDTYNEQFF
>TRBV11-2|.|TRBD2|TRBJ2-3
TGTGCCAGCAGCTTGCGACTAGCGAGGGATACGCAGTATTTT
CASSLRLARDTQYF
>TRBV20-1|.|TRBD2|TRBJ2-7
TGCAGTGCTTGGGGGGGCTACGAGCAGTACTTC
CSAWGGYEQYF
>TRBV5-7|.|TRBD1|TRBJ1-1
TGTGCCAGCAGCTTTGACAGGGTAGGAACTGAAGCTTTCTTT
CASSFDRVGTEAFF
>TRBV18|.|.|TRBJ2-5
TGTGCCAGCTCACCGGGGCAGGCGGGAACTAAAGAGACCCAGTACTTC
CASSPGQAGTKETQYF
>TRBV27|.|.|TRBJ2-1
TGTGCCAGCAGTCTCGATAGGGGGTATGAGCAGTTCTTC
CASSLDRGYEQFF
>TRBV7-7|.|.|TRBJ2-2
TGTGCCAGCAGCTTGGAATCGAACACCGGGGAGCTGTTTTTT
CASSLESNTGELFF
>TRBV20-1|once|.|TRBJ1-3
TGCAGTGCTAAGTTGGGAAACACCATATATTTT
CSAKLGNTIYF
>TRBV30|.|TRBD1|TRBJ2-7
TGTGCCTGGAGAACAACAGGGGCCTACGAGCAGTACTTC
CAWRTTGAYEQYF
>TRBV20-1|.|.|TRBJ1-1
TGCAGTGCTAGTAGCCAGGTTGAAGCTTTCTTT
CSASSQVEAFF
>TRBV18|few|.|TRBJ2-7
TGTGCCAGCTCACCGATCGGGACCGGAGAGCAGTACTTC
CASSPIGTGEQYF
>TRBV7-9|.|TRBD1|TRBJ2-7
TGTGCCAGCAGCTCTCCCGGGACAGGGGGCCGGGAGCAGTACTTC
CASSSPGTGGREQYF
>TRBV23-1|.|.|TRBJ1-1
TGCGCCAGCAGTCAAGCCCCTTCCTCCGGGGGCACTGAAGCTTTCTTT
CASSQAPSSGGTEAFF
>TRBV7-2|few|.|TRBJ2-3
TGTGCCAGCAGCTCCCAGGGGGCGGGGGGCACAGATACGCAGTATTTT
CASSSQGAGGTDTQYF
>TRBV7-6|.|.|TRBJ1-1
TGTGCCAGCAGCTTAATCAGTATCCCCTTGGGCACTGAAGCTTTCTTT
CASSLISIPLGTEAFF
>TRBV10-3|.|.|TRBJ2-1
TGTGCCATCAGTCCCGATGGGGTTAGCAATGAGCAGTTCTTC
CAISPDGVSNEQFF
>TRBV30|.|.|TRBJ2-1
TGTGCCCGAGATGGCGGGGGCTATGAGCAGTTCTTC
CARDGGGYEQFF
>TRBV5-1|.|TRBD1|TRBJ2-7
TGCGCCAGCAGCCCGGGACAGGGGGCGAAAGTGGAGTACTTC
CASSPGQGAKVEYF
>TRBV30|.|TRBD1|TRBJ1-6
TGTGCCTGGAGTGTAAACAGGGGTGTCTCACCCCTCCACTTT
CAWSVNRGVSPLHF
>TRBV30|.|.|TRBJ2-3
TGTGCCTGGAGATCATTTAAGGGACGGAAAAGCACAGATACGCAGTATTTT
CAWRSFKGRKSTDTQYF
>TRBV4-3|few|.|TRBJ1-6
TGCGCCAGCAGCCAAGACAGTTTTTTTTCACCCCTCCACTTT
CASSQDSFFSPLHF
>TRBV9|few|.|TRBJ1-1
TGTGCCAGCAGCGTAGCGGCCCTCAACACTGAAGCTTTCTTT
CASSVAALNTEAFF
>TRBV4-3|.|.|TRBJ1-2
TGCGCCAGCAGCCAAGATAGGGGGGATGGCTATGGCTACACCTTC
CASSQDRGDGYGYTF
>TRBV7-2|.|TRBD1|TRBJ2-1
TGTGCCAGCAGCCGGACAGGGACCAACAATGAGCAGTTCTTC
CASSRTGTNNEQFF
>TRBV4-3|few|.|TRBJ2-3
TGCGCCAGCAGCCAAGATTTTACATTTGGAGGGGGCACAGATACGCAGTATTTT
CASSQDFTFGGGTDTQYF
>TRBV28|few|TRBD2|TRBJ2-3
TGTGCCGCGGGGGTACACAGCGCAGATACGCAGTATTTT
CAAGVHSADTQYF
>TRBV2|few|.|TRBJ2-2
TGTGCCAGCGATTGGTTCCCAGACACCGGGGAGCTGTTTTTT
CASDWFPDTGELFF
>TRBV4-1|.|TRBD1|TRBJ2-1
TGCGCCAGCAGCCCCGGCCCGGCAGGGGGCAATGAGCAGTTCTTC
CASSPGPAGGNEQFF
>TRBV27|few|TRBD2|TRBJ2-7
TGTGCCAGCGGAGCGGGGGGGCCGGTCGAGCAGTACTTC
CASGAGGPVEQYF
>TRBV5-4|.|.|TRBJ1-1
TGTGCCAGCAGCTTGGATTCGGGGGCTAACACTGAAGCTTTCTTT
CASSLDSGANTEAFF
>TRBV7-2|.|TRBD2|TRBJ2-3
TGTGCCAGCAGCTTACGGCGGGGGAATACGCAGTATTTT
CASSLRRGNTQYF
>TRBV2|.|TRBD1|TRBJ2-2
TGTGCCAGCAGTCGAGGACAGGGAAGGGAGCTGTTTTTT
CASSRGQGRELFF
>TRBV30|.|.|TRBJ1-5
TGTGCCTGGAGTGCCAGTGGGTCTCAGCCCCAGCATTTT
CAWSASGSQPQHF
>TRBV5-1|once|TRBD1|TRBJ1-1
TGCGCCAGCAGTTACACAGGGGGCGGCACTGAAGCTTTCTTT
CASSYTGGGTEAFF
>TRBV2|.|.|TRBJ2-1
TGTGCCACCACGGGACTGCGCAATGAGCAGTTCTTC
CATTGLRNEQFF
>TRBV27|.|TRBD1|TRBJ1-1
TGTGCCAGCAGTCCGGCGAGACTTGGACAGGGGATGAACACTGAAGCTTTCTTT
CASSPARLGQGMNTEAFF
>TRBV5-6|once|TRBD1|TRBJ1-4
TGTGCCAGCAGCCGGGGACAGGGGAATGAAAAACTGTTTTTT
CASSRGQGNEKLFF
>TRBV29-1|.|.|TRBJ1-1
TGCAGCGTCCAGATTTACAGTCTCCTTATGAACACTGAAGCTTTCTTT
CSVQIYSLLMNTEAFF
>TRBV9|.|.|TRBJ1-1
TGTGCCAGCAGCTCTGCGGTGAACACTGAAGCTTTCTTT
CASSSAVNTEAFF
>TRBV14|.|.|TRBJ2-1
TGTGCCAGCAGCCACGGGTATGAGCAGTTCTTC
CASSHGYEQFF
>TRBV5-6|.|TRBD1|TRBJ1-1
TGTGCCAGCAGCCTGGGACAGGGGACCACTGAAGCTTTCTTT
CASSLGQGTTEAFF
>TRBV4-3|.|.|TRBJ2-7
TGCGCCAGCAGCCAAGACGCCCAGACTAGGAATGCGCACGAGCAGTACTTC
CASSQDAQTRNAHEQYF
>TRBV25-1|.|.|TRBJ2-7
TGTGCCAGCAGTGGGCAGGGAATCTACGAGCAGTACTTC
CASSGQGIYEQYF
>TRBV19|.|.|TRBJ1-2
TGTGCCAGTAGTATAGGAGGGACCTATGGCTACACCTTC
CASSIGGTYGYTF
>TRBV6-5|.|.|TRBJ2-7
TGTGCCAGCAGCAACGGGCCTTCCTACGAGCAGTACTTC
CASSNGPSYEQYF
>TRBV29-1|.|.|TRBJ1-2
TGCAGCGCCCTAATCTGGGGTGGCTACACCTTC
CSALIWGGYTF
>TRBV5-1|.|TRBD1|TRBJ2-4
TGCGCCAGCAGCTTTACAGGGGATGGCTCCAAAAACATTCAGTACTTC
CASSFTGDGSKNIQYF
>TRBV4-3|.|.|TRBJ2-3
TGCGCCAGCAGCCAAGAGACGAGGGGCACAGATACGCAGTATTTT
CASSQETRGTDTQYF
>TRBV30|.|.|TRBJ2-1
TGTGCCTGGAGTGGCCTCGGGGCCGCTTACAATGAGCAGTTCTTC
CAWSGLGAAYNEQFF
>TRBV7-2|.|TRBD1|TRBJ1-1
TGTGCCAGCAGCCCGAGGGGAGGGGGCGCAGAAGCTTTCTTT
CASSPRGGGAEAFF